Ten or more counts support the clone carrying this TCR beta chain. Its specificity is not known. This record belongs to a study of molecular identifiers for immune sequencing clone quantification. Study outcomes and limitations: Among effectors, clones above 20 RNA copies held over 98% of molecules; among naive cells, under 1%.

TCR libraries were built in bulk with a published protocol and specific TCR primers. TCRdb recomputed calls from the PCR reads with MiXCR, one row per CDR3 protein. The sample lists 75,000 to 100,000 distinct CDR3 sequences, under 20% occurring once. Naive CD8 T cells, phenotype CD8+CD4-CCR7+CD45RA+, were sorted. Source material: naive CD8+ T cells from blood, with Jurkat cell RNA spiked in. As for subset: FACS-sorted CD8+CD4-CCR7+CD45RA+ naive T cells. This sequence was found in a human donor in good health. Some libraries in this study had Jurkat cell RNA spiked in.

The chain's CDR3 is CSASPPGSSYEQYF. The DNA of the CDR3 is TGCAGTGCTAGCCCGCCCGGGAGCTCCTACGAGCAGTACTTC. V is TRBV20-1 and J is TRBJ2-7; the D gene is possibly TRBD2 (6 bases). CDR3 size: 14 residues. The germline V and J ends were trimmed by 3 bases and 0 bases, with 12 bases remaining between them. Looked up from germline, CDR1 is DFQATT and CDR2 is SNEGSKA (reference sequence).